This T cell receptor beta chain stems from a study of blood T cell repertoires in COVID-19. Across the whole study: The samples span acute and convalescent COVID-19 from the United States, Italy and Spain. Sample material is recorded as cDNA or gDNA derived from T cells, B-cell-depleted T cells, or PBMCs.

Germline V lookup: CDR1 SGDLS, CDR2 YYNGEE. V lost 0 bases to trimming and J lost 3 bases, with 9 bases between them. There are 14 residues in the CDR3. Original analysis: Reference gene primer amplification in the assay estimated nucleated cell counts. Sequenced by immunoSEQ multiplex PCR; TCRdb stores in-frame clones only, minus some. The V and J calls and clone size were taken over from that table, and D and trimming were inferred from the DNA. The sample consists of 150,000 to 200,000 clones, about 90% of them appearing once. Researchers sorted participants into cohorts using their self-reported clinical history.

The TCR comes from a human donor with acute COVID-19. The donor label of this sample is uncertain. The chain uses TRBV9 and TRBJ1-1, with D unclear. Material for sequencing was PBMCs or T cells enriched from blood (not recorded which). The CDR3, as DNA: TGTGCCAGCAGCGTAGGAGGGATGGACACTGAAGCTTTCTTT. It codes for CASSVGGMDTEAFF.